One sample yielded the 10 T cell receptor beta chains listed below, sequenced in a study of T cells in Graves' hyperthyroidism and ophthalmopathy. The source material, RNA transcripts, was used to amplify TCR beta CDR3 regions. Researchers ran a first-round RT-PCR on the TCR CDR3 using the HTBI primer set. TCRdb re-called the multiplex PCR reads through MiXCR, storing one row per CDR3 protein. The sample records around 300,000 distinct CDR3 sequences, 20% to 25% being singletons. The sequenced sample consisted of blood. Source of these receptors: a man aged 30 to 39 with Graves' ophthalmopathy.

This clonotype occurred a few times. The chain recombines TRBV7-9 with TRBJ2-5; TRBD2 is a possible D gene (6 bases). V was pared by 6 bases and J by 1 base, with 18 bases between. Germline V gives CDR1 SEHNR, CDR2 FQNEAQ (reference sequence). The CDR3 length is 16 residues. The CDR3 DNA reads TGTGCCAGCAGGACCACGTGGGGCGGGACCCAAGAGACCCAGTACTTC. Translation: CASRTTWGGTQETQYF.

This clonotype came up a few times. The CDR3 DNA reads TGTGCCAGCAGCTTAAGGCAGGGGAACAATCAGCCCCAGCATTTT. It is translated as CASSLRQGNNQPQHF. The chain combines TRBV7-6 with TRBJ1-5, with D tentatively TRBD1 (6 bases). Trimming took off 2 bases at V and 3 bases at J, with 11 bases between the two ends. The CDR3 is 15 residues long. Germline V gene sequence: CDR1 SGHVS, CDR2 FNYEAQ.

This clonotype was counted between two and nine times. The chain recombines TRBV7-2 with TRBJ2-3, with 9 bases identical to TRBD2. Trimming took 6 bases from V and 2 from J; bases not matched to a gene: 9. The germline CDR1 and CDR2 sequences are SGHTA and FQGNSA. This CDR3 comprises 16 residues. The CDR3 region is CASREHVAGVTDTQYF. The CDR3 DNA sequence: TGTGCCAGCAGGGAGCATGTAGCGGGGGTCACAGATACGCAGTATTTT.

This clonotype was detected ten times or more. V gene TRBV24-1 combines with J gene TRBJ2-7, with TRBD1 matching over 7 bases. Unmatched junction bases numbered 4, after V lost 3 bases and J lost 6 bases. The germline V gene encodes CDR1 KGHDR and CDR2 SFDVKD. This CDR3 region has 13 residues. The CDR3 coding sequence is TGTGCCACCAGTGATGGTGACAGGGTCGAGCAGTACTTC. Protein: CATSDGDRVEQYF.

The chain recombines TRBV15 with TRBJ2-7; 7 positions agree with TRBD2. CDR3 length equals 18 residues. V lost 0 bases to trimming and J lost 0 bases; unmatched junction nucleotides: 11. Germline CDR1 LNHNV, CDR2 YYDKDF (reference sequence). CDR3 sequence: CATSREPSGPQSSYEQYF. DNA of the CDR3: TGTGCCACCAGCAGAGAACCTAGCGGACCACAGAGCTCCTACGAGCAGTACTTC.

The V gene is TRBV6-1, the J gene TRBJ2-7; D could derive from TRBD1 or TRBD2 (5 bases each). Trimming pared 5 bases from V and 8 bases from J, leaving 25 bases between. Germline V gives CDR1 MNHNS, CDR2 SASEGT. The CDR3 consists of 16 residues. The CDR3 DNA sequence: TGTGCCAGCAGTTTAGCCGGGACCAACACGCCTACGAAGCAGTACTTC. It translates to CASSLAGTNTPTKQYF.

This clonotype was observed at least ten times. The V gene is TRBV30, the J gene TRBJ1-1; the D gene is possibly TRBD1 (6 bases). From germline, CDR1 is GTSNPN and CDR2 SVGIG (reference sequence). V was clipped by 2 bases and J by 5 bases, with 9 bases between them. The CDR3 spans 12 residues. The CDR3 sequence is CAWSYTGTEAFF. In DNA, the CDR3 is TGTGCCTGGAGTTACACAGGGACTGAAGCTTTCTTT.

V usage is TRBV29-1 and J usage is TRBJ2-1; no clear D. Germline V lookup: CDR1 SQVTM, CDR2 ANQGSEA. V gave up 4 bases and J gave up 0 bases, with 13 bases separating them. CDR3 length: 15 amino acids. CDR3 residues: CSVVGELSSYNEQFF. Written as DNA, the CDR3 is TGCAGCGTTGTTGGGGAATTGAGCTCCTACAATGAGCAGTTCTTC.

This clonotype turned up a few times. The J gene is TRBJ2-1, the V gene TRBV15; 10 nucleotides align to TRBD2. The ends lost 3 bases at V and 3 bases at J; junction bases unmatched: 14. Germline lookup yields CDR1 LNHNV and CDR2 YYDKDF (reference sequence). The CDR3 is 19 residues long. The CDR3 bases are TGTGCCACCAGCAGGAGAGTCGGTGCTAGCGGGAGTTTCTACAATGAGCAGTTCTTC. It translates to CATSRRVGASGSFYNEQFF.

This clonotype has a count of ten or more. V usage is TRBV5-1 and J usage is TRBJ2-5; 7 bases are shared with TRBD1. CDR1 is SGHRS and CDR2 is YFSETQ in the germline V gene. V was clipped by 4 bases and J by 1 base; unmatched bases: 7. This CDR3 is built from 15 residues. CDR3 sequence (DNA): TGCGCCAGCAGCAAGGGGACAGCTACCCAAGAGACCCAGTACTTC. This sequence encodes CASSKGTATQETQYF.